A single T cell receptor (beta chain) is shown here with its context. Its antigen is currently unknown. These data belong to a study of cytomegalovirus exposure and HLA in healthy donors. Regarding the study as a whole: Previous analysis showed most TCR beta V segments were productive about 90% or about 30% of the time. Most TCR sequences were uncommon, yet certain public TCRs appeared in many donors. Accurate HLA-A and HLA-B prediction from TCR beta sequences was reported for most subjects.

V shed 3 bases, J shed 8 bases, and the junction held 7 bases outside the gene matches. The germline V gene encodes CDR1 SGHVS and CDR2 FNYEAQ. The CDR3 is made up of 15 amino acids. Vbeta (60) and Jbeta (13) primers were used in the PCR. This table comes from immunoSEQ multiplex PCR, and its TCRdb copy is limited to in-frame clones, with some not included. The sample has around 71,000 clones; approximately 70% are singletons. This TCR came from a male donor in good health and CMV-seropositive. Input material: PBMCs. The chain combines TRBV7-6 with TRBJ2-1; 10 positions match TRBD2. CDR3 DNA sequence: TGTGCCAGCAGCTTTTCGCCTAGCGGGGGCCATGAGCAGTTCTTC. The encoded protein is CASSFSPSGGHEQFF.